The rows below give T cell receptor beta chains drawn from one sample of a study of blood T cell repertoires in COVID-19. Here immunoSEQ multiplex PCR was the method, and the copy in TCRdb shows in-frame clones only, minus some. The sample includes hundreds of thousands of clones, 88% of them seen just once. Source material: peripheral blood. The receptors here all came from a woman aged 40 to 50 who had recovered from COVID-19. The CDR3 runs from the conserved cysteine through the conserved F or W. Fields, in order: CDR3 protein, clone size, V gene. Not all rows give a size; the values are once, few, many and, for expanded clones, a class.

CAISATGLAGEYQETQYF NA TRBV10-3
CASREGQGARGANVLTF few TRBV6-1
CASSRDGGIQYF NA TRBV7-9
CASRGGSQETQYF NA TRBV4-1
CASSPPSGGRTGELFF NA TRBV18
CASSLVQGVISNYNEQFF NA TRBV11-3
CASSMDRSTEKLFF NA TRBV5-1
CASSLAGRFAGELFF NA TRBV28
CASSLREGAYNEQFF NA TRBV7-2
CASSLAGTPTVPEQFF NA TRBV7-2
CASSFRTSFEQFF NA TRBV11-1
CASEGTGSMREQYF NA TRBV28
CASSFGLGTGPYEQYF NA TRBV27
CASSYAVRTDTQYF NA TRBV7-2
CASRAAGPEAFF few TRBV7-2
CATSRDLDRADGYTF NA TRBV15
CASSSEFRGGTETQYF NA TRBV11-3
CASSFGQGGNTGELFF NA TRBV28
CASSKAQGASTEAFF NA TRBV6-2/TRBV6-3
CASSLGAQINYEQYF NA TRBV5-1
CASRYYRTGMNTEAFF NA TRBV6-4
CASSASGRSYEQYF NA TRBV11-2
CASSPNVGTGGRGQFF NA TRBV7-6
CAISEPYGGYTF NA TRBV10-3
CASSYSGRGYQETQYF NA TRBV6-5
CASSWMPGDTQYF NA TRBV27
CASSRMWGGGADTQYF NA TRBV13
CASRLSDRGPYEQYF NA TRBV27
CASSPTGTPSSSGANVLTF NA TRBV27
CASTYSGSPIREQFF NA TRBV7-9
CASRAIPGNQPQHF few TRBV27
CASSLAGLTSHEQYF NA TRBV5-5
CASSLVGTSGRAAEQFF NA TRBV5-1
CASSLPGTGRFEGYTF NA TRBV6-2/TRBV6-3
CSVEETSGELFF NA TRBV29-1
CASSQEDGGAGGELFF NA TRBV4-2
CSVAGTSGVEETQYF NA TRBV29-1